This TCR beta chain was sequenced in a study of blood T cell dynamics during melanoma immunotherapy. Time point: pre-treatment baseline. Patients had no prior systemic cancer treatment, immunosuppressants or other active cancers. Using immunoSEQ multiplex PCR, the repertoire was profiled, and TCRdb retains in-frame clones only, with some absent. The data show roughly 5,400 clones, 70% to 90% seen once. V lost 0 bases and J 2 bases, leaving 10 bases between the germline ends. Germline V gives CDR1 GTSNPN, CDR2 SVGIG (reference sequence). This CDR3 has 14 amino acids. The specimen comprised blood, sampled from a patient treated with checkpoint blockade. This rearrangement joins TRBV30 to TRBJ1-1; D ambiguous. The source is a human donor with melanoma. In DNA form, the CDR3 reads TGTGCCTGGAGTGTAGGCCCTATAAACACTGAAGCTTTCTTT. Translating it yields CAWSVGPINTEAFF. Looking up the rest from reference TRBV30 and TRBJ1-1 gives the full variable domain: SQTIHQWPATLVQPVGSPLSLECTVEGTSNPNLYWYRQAAGRGLQLLFYSVGIGQISSEVPQNLSASRPQDRQFILSSKKLLLSDSGFYLCAWSVGPINTEAFFGQGTRLTVV.